A single sample gave rise to the 27 T cell receptor beta chains below, sequenced in a study of cytomegalovirus exposure and HLA in healthy donors. The PCR made use of 60 Vbeta and 13 Jbeta primers. Using immunoSEQ multiplex PCR, the repertoire was profiled, and TCRdb retains in-frame clones only, with some absent. This sample has around 92,000 clones, with roughly four fifths found just once. Sample: PBMCs. All receptors derive from a female donor in good health and CMV-seropositive.

The gene calls are TRBV7-9 and TRBJ2-7; maybe TRBD1 (6 bases). V was pared by 4 bases and J by 0 bases, with 10 bases between. Germline V gene data show CDR1 as SEHNR and CDR2 as FQNEAQ (reference sequence). The CDR3 is 14 amino acids. DNA of the CDR3: TGTGCCAGCAGCTCGGACAGTCTCTCCTACGAGCAGTACTTC. It translates to CASSSDSLSYEQYF.

This sequence joins TRBV10-2 and TRBJ1-1; D not resolved. The CDR3 sequence is 14 residues long. CDR1 is WSHSY, CDR2 SAAADI, per germline. V shed 8 bases and J shed 3 bases, with 16 bases lying between them. The CDR3 reads CASSPWVEDTEAFF. The CDR3 region has the DNA TGCGCCAGCTCCCCGTGGGTGGAGGACACTGAAGCTTTCTTT.

V usage is TRBV6-1 and J usage is TRBJ2-4; 11 bases match TRBD1. The CDR3 covers 16 residues. The germline CDR1 and CDR2 sequences are MNHNS and SASEGT. Trimming cost V 2 bases and J 7 bases; bases outside gene matches: 7. The CDR3 sequence: CASSEPGQGVGNIQYF. DNA for the CDR3: TGTGCCAGCAGTGAACCGGGACAGGGGGTCGGGAACATTCAGTACTTC.

V and J are TRBV11-3 and TRBJ1-1, with 9 bases identical to TRBD1. The length of the CDR3 is 13 residues. The V segment lost 5 bases and the J segment 11 bases; nucleotides outside the gene matches: 9. Per the germline V gene, CDR1 is SGHNT and CDR2 is YENEEA. CDR3 amino acids: CASSPGDRAVAFF. In DNA, the CDR3 is TGTGCCAGCAGCCCGGGGGACAGGGCGGTCGCTTTCTTT.

This rearrangement joins TRBV19 to TRBJ1-1, with a tentative D call TRBD1 (5 bases). The CDR3 spans 17 residues. V lost 6 bases, J lost 2 bases, and 22 bases lay in between. Germline V CDR1 and CDR2: LNHDA, SQIVND (reference sequence). The DNA for the CDR3 is TGTGCCAGTAGCTCCTCGGCAGGGATAGGGGTTAACACTGAAGCTTTCTTT. Its protein is CASSSSAGIGVNTEAFF.

V is TRBV6-5 and J is TRBJ2-7; 9 bases align to TRBD2. The V and J ends lost 6 bases and 0 bases, in that order; junction bases with no gene match: 6. Germline CDR1 reads MNHEY; CDR2 reads SVGAGI. The CDR3 is 15 amino acids. The CDR3, as DNA: TGTGCCAGCAGGCTAGCGGGGTTAAACTCCTACGAGCAGTACTTC. Residues: CASRLAGLNSYEQYF.

The chain joins TRBV5-1 to TRBJ1-6; 7 bases line up with TRBD1. Germline V CDR1 and CDR2: SGHRS, YFSETQ. The CDR3 runs to 14 residues. V shed 4 bases, J shed 8 bases, and the junction held 6 bases outside the gene matches. CDR3 region: CASSMDRRDSPLHF. CDR3 coding DNA: TGCGCCAGCAGCATGGACAGGAGAGATTCACCCCTCCACTTT.

The chain recombines TRBV7-9 with TRBJ1-4, with TRBD1 matching over 8 bases. CDR1 and CDR2 (germline): SEHNR, FQNEAQ (reference sequence). V trimming: 4 bases; J trimming: 2 bases; junction bases outside the gene matches: 0. CDR3 length: 14 residues. The CDR3 DNA reads as TGTGCCAGCAGCTACAGGGGGACTAATGAAAAACTGTTTTTT. Protein product: CASSYRGTNEKLFF. Drawing the rest from reference TRBV7-9 and TRBJ1-4, the complete variable domain is DTGVSQNPRHKITKRGQNVTFRCDPISEHNRLYWYRQTLGQGPEFLTYFQNEAQLEKSRLLSDRFSAERPKGSFSTLEIQRTEQGDSAMYLCASSYRGTNEKLFFGSGTQLSVL.

The CDR3 coding sequence is TGCGCCAGCAGCCAAATGGCGGAGGGGGGGGTTCAGCCCCAGCATTTT. Translated: CASSQMAEGGVQPQHF. The J gene is TRBJ1-5, the V gene TRBV4-1, with D possibly TRBD1 on 6 matching bases. V gave up 2 bases and J gave up 6 bases, with 17 bases separating them. The CDR3 covers 16 residues. Germline CDR1 MGHRA, CDR2 YSYEKL.

This chain connects TRBV5-1 to TRBJ2-7, with TRBD2 matching over 7 bases. The V and J ends lost 4 bases and 2 bases, in that order; junction bases with no gene match: 12. CDR3 length equals 16 residues. Germline V CDR1 and CDR2: SGHRS, YFSETQ. CDR3 DNA sequence: TGCGCCAGCAGCGGATCGGCGGGAGTCCGTACCTACGAGCAGTACTTC. This translates into CASSGSAGVRTYEQYF.

The gene calls are TRBV5-1 and TRBJ1-2; TRBD1 matches 9 bases. This CDR3 contains 16 residues. The V gene end was trimmed by 2 bases and the J gene end by 6 bases; junction bases not matched to a gene: 11. Germline lookup yields CDR1 SGHRS and CDR2 YFSETQ. CDR3 nucleotide sequence: TGCGCCAGCAGCTTACAAAGGGACAGGGATTATCATGGCTACACCTTC. Protein product: CASSLQRDRDYHGYTF.

This clone was observed once. J is TRBJ2-7 and V is TRBV7-9; 8 nucleotides line up with TRBD1. Germline-derived CDR1 and CDR2 are SEHNR and FQNEAQ (reference sequence). Trimming removed 5 bases from V and 0 bases from J; junction bases left unmatched: 3. The CDR3 is 14 residues long. DNA of the CDR3: TGTGCCAGCAGCACAGGGGGGAGCTCCTACGAGCAGTACTTC. Translating it yields CASSTGGSSYEQYF. The entire variable domain, with the rest obtained from reference TRBV7-9 and TRBJ2-7, is as follows: DTGVSQNPRHKITKRGQNVTFRCDPISEHNRLYWYRQTLGQGPEFLTYFQNEAQLEKSRLLSDRFSAERPKGSFSTLEIQRTEQGDSAMYLCASSTGGSSYEQYFGPGTRLTVT.

V and J are TRBV21-1 and TRBJ2-2; the table's D gene call, TRBD2, was not cross checked with the DNA. TRBV21-1 is tagged as a pseudogene. CDR3 length equals 19 residues. Here the CDR3 reads CASTPRRLAGGLSSGELFF. The CDR3 DNA reads as TGTGCCAGCACTCCGAGAAGGCTAGCGGGGGGGCTTTCGTCCGGGGAGCTGTTTTTT.

This chain links TRBV12-2 with TRBJ1-2. TRBV12-2 is termed a pseudogene. The CDR3 totals 15 residues. The CDR3 coding sequence is TGTGCAAGTCGCTCCCCGGAGGAGGAGAACTATGGCTACACCTTC. It translates to CASRSPEEENYGYTF.

The chain employs TRBV19 and TRBJ1-1; D perhaps matches TRBD1 (5 bases). Deletions cut 8 bases from V and 0 bases from J, with 28 bases between. Germline loops: CDR1 LNHDA, CDR2 SQIVND (reference sequence). The CDR3 has 19 amino acids. CDR3 amino acids: CASPPVGGATSAMNTEAFF. CDR3 nucleotide sequence: TGTGCCAGTCCCCCGGTGGGTGGGGCCACCTCCGCAATGAACACTGAAGCTTTCTTT.

This clone was observed a single time. The chain uses TRBV5-1 and TRBJ1-5; D uncertain. The CDR3 covers 13 residues. CDR1 and CDR2 (germline): SGHRS, YFSETQ. The V end lost 4 bases, the J end lost 7 bases, and 12 bases lay between the germline ends. In nucleotides, the CDR3 is TGCGCCAGCAGCCCTGACTCCTCCCAGCCCCAGCATTTT. The encoded protein is CASSPDSSQPQHF.

V usage is TRBV13 and J usage is TRBJ2-4, with 11 bases aligning to TRBD1. The V segment lost 2 bases and the J segment 6 bases; nucleotides outside the gene matches: 15. Germline V gene data show CDR1 as PRHDT and CDR2 as FYEKMQ (reference sequence). The CDR3 consists of 19 residues. The CDR3 loop reads CASSLRAGQGADWGNIQYF. As DNA, the CDR3 is TGTGCCAGCAGCTTAAGGGCCGGACAGGGGGCAGATTGGGGAAACATTCAGTACTTC.

The chain employs TRBV19 and TRBJ1-4; 7 bases align to TRBD1. CDR1 and CDR2 from the germline V gene are LNHDA and SQIVND (reference sequence). V lost 4 bases to trimming and J lost 5 bases; unmatched junction nucleotides: 7. There are 15 residues in the CDR3. The CDR3 is CASSKIQGTNEKLFF. The CDR3 coding sequence is TGTGCCAGTAGTAAAATACAGGGGACGAATGAAAAACTGTTTTTT.

This chain uses TRBV11-2 with TRBJ1-5; D gene uncertain. The V and J ends lost 1 base and 2 bases respectively, with 9 bases between them. The CDR3 covers 15 residues. Per germline, CDR1 SGHAT and CDR2 FQNNGV. The CDR3 coding sequence is TGTGCCAGCAGCTTAGGGCCGGAGGGCAATCAGCCCCAGCATTTT. Translation: CASSLGPEGNQPQHF.

The gene calls are TRBV11-2 and TRBJ1-5, with D perhaps TRBD1 (6 bases). Germline V gives CDR1 SGHAT, CDR2 FQNNGV. Trimming took 5 bases from V and 5 from J, leaving 10 bases between them. This CDR3 is built from 13 residues. The CDR3 loop is CASSRHRDQPQHF. The DNA for the CDR3 is TGTGCCAGCAGCCGACACAGGGATCAGCCCCAGCATTTT.

CDR3 DNA sequence: TGTGCCAGCAGTTTTACCTCCCAACCGGGAGTCAATGAGCAGTTCTTC. Translating it yields CASSFTSQPGVNEQFF. This sequence joins TRBV27 and TRBJ2-1; possible D gene TRBD2, 6 bases. V lost 3 bases and J lost 6, with 18 bases in between. CDR3 size: 16 residues. The germline V gene encodes CDR1 MNHEY and CDR2 SMNVEV (reference sequence).

The rearrangement uses TRBV5-4 and TRBJ2-3; 11 bases align to TRBD2. Germline assignment: CDR1 SGHNT and CDR2 YYREEE (reference sequence). Unmatched junction bases numbered 7, after V lost 4 bases and J lost 0 bases. The CDR3 runs to 17 residues. CDR3 DNA sequence: TGTGCCAGCAGCGAAGGGTTAGCGGGAGGGAGCACAGATACGCAGTATTTT. Translated, it gives CASSEGLAGGSTDTQYF. Looking up the rest from reference TRBV5-4 and TRBJ2-3 gives the full variable domain: ETGVTQSPTHLIKTRGQQVTLRCSSQSGHNTVSWYQQALGQGPQFIFQYYREEENGRGNFPPRFSGLQFPNYSSELNVNALELDDSALYLCASSEGLAGGSTDTQYFGPGTRLTVL.

The gene calls are TRBV5-1 and TRBJ1-4, with 7 positions matching TRBD1. This CDR3 spans 15 amino acids. Germline values: CDR1 SGHRS, CDR2 YFSETQ. V lost 0 bases and J lost 2; bases outside the gene matches: 1. CDR3: CASSLAGQTNEKLFF. The CDR3 coding sequence is TGCGCCAGCAGCTTGGCGGGACAGACTAATGAAAAACTGTTTTTT.

The CDR3 is CASSQDKTGNTIYF. CDR3 DNA sequence: TGCGCCAGCAGCCAAGATAAAACTGGAAACACCATATATTTT. The chain couples TRBV4-1 to TRBJ1-3; D remains unclear. CDR1 is MGHRA, CDR2 YSYEKL, per germline. This CDR3 spans 14 amino acids. Between the trimmed V and J ends, which lost 0 bases and 2 bases, there was a span of 5 bases.

J is TRBJ1-1 and V is TRBV19; 8 bases fit TRBD1. CDR3 size: 15 residues. With 4 bases clipped from V and 0 bases from J, the junction kept 4 bases outside the gene matches. Germline V gives CDR1 LNHDA, CDR2 SQIVND (reference sequence). Here the CDR3 DNA reads TGTGCCAGTAGTACCCGGACAGGGTTGAACACTGAAGCTTTCTTT. It yields the protein CASSTRTGLNTEAFF.

This chain connects TRBV6-1 to TRBJ1-5; D is possibly TRBD1 (5 bases). This CDR3 spans 15 amino acids. Germline assignment: CDR1 MNHNS and CDR2 SASEGT. V was shortened by 6 bases and J by 1 base, with 13 bases between the two germline ends. CDR3 in amino acids: CASRSEGLSNQPQHF. In DNA form, the CDR3 reads TGTGCCAGCAGATCGGAGGGGTTAAGCAATCAGCCCCAGCATTTT.

This sequence joins TRBV29-1 and TRBJ2-7; TRBD2 agrees at 12 bases. The CDR3 length is 16 residues. V gave up 1 base and J gave up 0 bases; unmatched junction bases: 4. Germline assignment: CDR1 SQVTM and CDR2 ANQGSEA. CDR3 in amino acids: CSVEGLTSGSSYEQYF. In DNA form, the CDR3 reads TGCAGCGTTGAAGGTCTGACTAGCGGGAGCTCCTACGAGCAGTACTTC.